Listed here are 9 T cell receptor beta chains from one sample, sequenced in a study of blood T cell repertoires in COVID-19. The table came from immunoSEQ multiplex PCR; TCRdb's copy has only in-frame clones and leaves some out. This sample has 130,000 to 150,000 clones, with around 80% found just once. The source material was peripheral blood. These receptors all stem from a man aged 60 to 69 with active or convalescent COVID-19.

This clone was seen just once. V and J are TRBV14 and TRBJ2-3, with D possibly being TRBD1 (6 bases). The germline V and J ends were trimmed by 1 base and 6 bases, with 23 bases remaining between them. The germline CDR1 and CDR2 sequences are SGHDN and FVKESK. CDR3 length: 18 residues. CDR3 sequence: CASSQAGASWGRDDTQYF. The CDR3 DNA reads as TGTGCCAGCAGCCAAGCAGGGGCAAGCTGGGGGCGTGATGATACGCAGTATTTT.

The genes are TRBV13 and TRBJ1-1; D unclear. V was cut by 0 bases and J by 7 bases, with 6 bases left in between. CDR3 length: 12 amino acids. Germline V gene data show CDR1 as PRHDT and CDR2 as FYEKMQ (reference sequence). For the CDR3, the DNA is TGTGCCAGCAGCTTAGGGCGCTTTGAAGCTTTCTTT. Protein: CASSLGRFEAFF.

This CDR3 is CASSFRGLVNTGELFF. CDR3 in DNA: TGTGCCAGCAGTTTCCGGGGTTTGGTGAACACCGGGGAGCTGTTTTTT. The J gene is TRBJ2-2, the V gene TRBV27, with D possibly being TRBD2 (5 bases). V was clipped by 3 bases and J by 1 base, with 12 bases between them. Germline CDR1 is MNHEY and CDR2 is SMNVEV (reference sequence). This CDR3 region has 16 residues.

The rearrangement joins TRBV5-4 to TRBJ1-3; TRBD1 might be the D (5 bases). The CDR3 runs to 16 residues. V was clipped by 0 bases and J by 0 bases, with 10 bases between them. CDR1 is SGHNT, CDR2 YYREEE, per germline (reference sequence). This CDR3 reads CASSLDRTSSGNTIYF. CDR3 DNA sequence: TGTGCCAGCAGCTTGGACAGGACCAGCTCTGGAAACACCATATATTTT. Filled out from reference TRBV5-4 and TRBJ1-3, the complete variable domain reads ETGVTQSPTHLIKTRGQQVTLRCSSQSGHNTVSWYQQALGQGPQFIFQYYREEENGRGNFPPRFSGLQFPNYSSELNVNALELDDSALYLCASSLDRTSSGNTIYFGEGSWLTVV.

Written as DNA, the CDR3 is TGTGCCTGGAGTGTAATCGGGTTTGGCTATGGCTACACCTTC. Translation gives CAWSVIGFGYGYTF. This chain links TRBV30 with TRBJ1-2; D not resolved. CDR1 and CDR2 from the germline V gene are GTSNPN and SVGIG (reference sequence). V dropped 0 bases and J dropped 4 bases, with 12 bases sitting between them. The CDR3 runs 14 residues.

The chain combines TRBV5-6 with TRBJ1-2, with 11 bases matching TRBD1. Germline assignment: CDR1 SGHDT and CDR2 YYEEEE. CDR3 length: 15 amino acids. V gave up 4 bases and J gave up 4 bases; unmatched junction bases: 6. This CDR3 is CASSLDRGHSYGYTF. CDR3 coding DNA: TGTGCCAGCAGCCTGGACAGGGGGCATAGCTATGGCTACACCTTC.

The chain carries TRBV12-5 and TRBJ2-2; a weak D match, TRBD1 (6 bases). V dropped 4 bases and J dropped 2 bases, with 11 bases sitting between them. This CDR3 contains 15 residues. Germline CDR1 is LGHNT and CDR2 is FRNRAP. The CDR3 loop reads CASGSGTLNTGELFF. The CDR3 DNA reads as TGTGCTAGTGGTTCCGGGACACTTAACACCGGGGAGCTGTTTTTT.

This clone was observed a handful of times. The chain couples TRBV4-3 to TRBJ1-2; D is perhaps TRBD1 (5 bases). CDR1 LGHNA and CDR2 YSLEER come from the germline V gene. V was trimmed by 0 bases and J by 2 bases, leaving 13 bases between them. This CDR3 comprises 16 residues. The CDR3 DNA reads as TGCGCCAGCAGCCAAGATTCCAGGGCGGCAAACTATGGCTACACCTTC. Translation: CASSQDSRAANYGYTF.

CDR3 nucleotides: TGTGCCACCAGCAGAGTAGGCAGGGGATGGCAAGAGACCCAGTACTTC. It translates to CATSRVGRGWQETQYF. This chain joins TRBV15 and TRBJ2-5; tentatively, D is TRBD1 (6 bases). The germline V and J ends were trimmed by 1 base and 2 bases, with 14 bases remaining between them. Germline CDR1 reads LNHNV; CDR2 reads YYDKDF (reference sequence). This CDR3 is built from 16 residues. The full variable domain, with the rest looked up from reference TRBV15 and TRBJ2-5, is DAMVIQNPRYQVTQFGKPVTLSCSQTLNHNVMYWYQQKSSQAPKLLFHYYDKDFNNEADTPDNFQSRRPNTSFCFLDIRSPGLGDTAMYLCATSRVGRGWQETQYFGPGTRLLVL.